This T cell receptor beta chain came from a study of metastatic and nonmetastatic thyroid tumors. Study-level background: Repertoires of blood and of tissue (tumor or nodule) from malignant and benign thyroid patients were compared. Findings of the study overall: The reported finding was significantly higher TCR beta diversity in malignant thyroid tumors relative to benign nodules, in blood and tumor.

Authors' methods: The distant-metastasis classifier for papillary thyroid cancer was built from CDR3 differences across clinicopathological groups. TCRdb used MiXCR to call clones anew from the PCR reads. TCRdb's processing, not the authors' own work, is the source of the V and J calls. The sample carries approximately 4,100 clones, about a third recorded once. This CDR3 spans 13 amino acids. The V end lost 7 bases, the J end lost 1 base, and 13 bases lay between the germline ends. Germline CDR1 is GTSNPN and CDR2 is SVGIG (reference sequence). In its sample, this clone was seen many times. What it recognizes is unknown. None of the patients had undergone any treatment ahead of thyroid surgery.

Sequenced sample: adjacent normal tissue. The chain joins TRBV30 to TRBJ1-1; possible D gene TRBD1, 5 bases. This receptor was taken from a male donor with papillary thyroid cancer or a benign thyroid nodule (not recorded which). Some clones in this sample may be carry-over from other donors' samples. The CDR3 loop reads CAYRTPPNTEAFF. The CDR3 DNA follows: TGTGCCTACCGGACACCCCCGAACACTGAAGCTTTCTTT.